These T cell receptor beta chains were read from a single sample in a study of radiation and T cells in renal cell carcinoma. Clones were sequenced by immunoSEQ multiplex PCR, and TCRdb holds only the in-frame ones, with some missing. The sample yields 100,000 to 150,000 clones, around 81% seen once. Sequencing used blood, obtained from a patient whose treatment included radiotherapy and nephrectomy. These receptors all stem from a man in his fifties with renal cell carcinoma. CDR3s include the opening cysteine and the closing phenylalanine or tryptophan. The order of the fields is J gene, clone size, V gene, D gene, CDR3 DNA, CDR3 protein. The D gene is left open where the match is weak. Only some rows state a clone size, as once, few, many or a class for expanded clones.

j_call: TRBJ2-5; clone_size: .; v_call: TRBV5-1; d_call: TRBD2; cdr3_nt: TGCGCCAGCAGCCCTTGGGAGGGGCGATTAGAGACCCAGTACTTC; cdr3_aa: CASSPWEGRLETQYF
j_call: TRBJ2-6; clone_size: .; v_call: TRBV6-5; d_call: .; cdr3_nt: TGTGCCAGCAGTTACCCGGCCTCTGGGGCCAACGTCCTGACTTTC; cdr3_aa: CASSYPASGANVLTF
j_call: TRBJ2-2; clone_size: .; v_call: TRBV2; d_call: .; cdr3_nt: TGTGCCAGCAGGGACAGATCGAACACCGGGGAGCTGTTTTTT; cdr3_aa: CASRDRSNTGELFF
j_call: TRBJ1-4; clone_size: .; v_call: TRBV5-6; d_call: .; cdr3_nt: TGTGCCAGCAGCTTGGAACCCCACCCGTTTAATGAAAAACTGTTTTTT; cdr3_aa: CASSLEPHPFNEKLFF
j_call: TRBJ1-2; clone_size: .; v_call: TRBV5-1; d_call: .; cdr3_nt: TGCGCCAGCAGCTTGGCCAGAACAGCCAACTATGGCTACACCTTC; cdr3_aa: CASSLARTANYGYTF
j_call: TRBJ2-7; clone_size: .; v_call: TRBV19; d_call: .; cdr3_nt: TGTGCCAGTAAGGGACCTAACGAGCAGTACTTC; cdr3_aa: CASKGPNEQYF
j_call: TRBJ2-1; clone_size: .; v_call: TRBV7-8; d_call: TRBD1; cdr3_nt: TGTGCCAGCAGCTACCGACCCGGGACAGGGAACAATGAGCAGTTCTTC; cdr3_aa: CASSYRPGTGNNEQFF
j_call: TRBJ1-1; clone_size: .; v_call: TRBV5-1; d_call: TRBD1; cdr3_nt: TGCGCCAGCACCCAGGGACAGTGGGGGAAGAATACTGAAGCTTTCTTT; cdr3_aa: CASTQGQWGKNTEAFF
j_call: TRBJ2-1; clone_size: once; v_call: TRBV7-9; d_call: TRBD1; cdr3_nt: TGTGCCAGCAGCGGGGGGACAGGCTCCTACAATGAGCAGTTCTTC; cdr3_aa: CASSGGTGSYNEQFF
j_call: TRBJ2-1; clone_size: .; v_call: TRBV5-4; d_call: TRBD2; cdr3_nt: TGTGCCAGCAGCCGGAGACTAGCGGGGGGGAGTACATTCGGTGAGCAGTTCTTC; cdr3_aa: CASSRRLAGGSTFGEQFF
j_call: TRBJ2-7; clone_size: .; v_call: TRBV5-1; d_call: .; cdr3_nt: TGCGCCAGCAGCTTCACCGGGACGGCTGAATACGAGCAGTACTTC; cdr3_aa: CASSFTGTAEYEQYF
j_call: TRBJ1-1; clone_size: .; v_call: TRBV15; d_call: .; cdr3_nt: TGTGCCACCAGCAGTGACACTGAAGCTTTCTTT; cdr3_aa: CATSSDTEAFF
j_call: TRBJ2-1; clone_size: .; v_call: TRBV11-2; d_call: TRBD1; cdr3_nt: TGTGCCAGCAGCTTATCGGGACAGGACTACAATGAGCAGTTCTTC; cdr3_aa: CASSLSGQDYNEQFF
j_call: TRBJ1-1; clone_size: .; v_call: TRBV9; d_call: TRBD1; cdr3_nt: TGTGCCAGCAGCTACCGACAGGGGGGCACTGAAGCTTTCTTT; cdr3_aa: CASSYRQGGTEAFF
j_call: TRBJ2-7; clone_size: .; v_call: TRBV5-1; d_call: .; cdr3_nt: TGCGCCACCAGCCCCGCTCCGGGGTTATCCTACGAGCAGTACTTC; cdr3_aa: CATSPAPGLSYEQYF
j_call: TRBJ2-1; clone_size: .; v_call: TRBV2; d_call: .; cdr3_nt: TGTGCCAGCAGCCAGGGGTTTAACAATGAGCAGTTCTTC; cdr3_aa: CASSQGFNNEQFF
j_call: TRBJ2-3; clone_size: .; v_call: TRBV9; d_call: TRBD2; cdr3_nt: TGTGCCAGCAGCCCGACTAGCGGGGGTGATACGCAGTATTTT; cdr3_aa: CASSPTSGGDTQYF
j_call: TRBJ1-4; clone_size: .; v_call: TRBV6-4; d_call: TRBD1; cdr3_nt: TGTGCCAGCATCACCGGGACAGGCCCGAGGACTGTTTTT; cdr3_aa: CASITGTGPRTVF
j_call: TRBJ2-2; clone_size: .; v_call: TRBV7-3; d_call: .; cdr3_nt: TGTGCCAGCAGCCCCCAGGGCTCCGGGGAGCTGTTTTTT; cdr3_aa: CASSPQGSGELFF
j_call: TRBJ2-7; clone_size: .; v_call: TRBV30; d_call: TRBD2; cdr3_nt: TGTGCCTGCGGCCTAGCGGGAAATTACTACGAGCAGTACTTC; cdr3_aa: CACGLAGNYYEQYF
j_call: TRBJ2-7; clone_size: .; v_call: TRBV5-1; d_call: TRBD2; cdr3_nt: TGCGCCAGCAGCGAACCTAGCGGGGGCCCCTACGAGCAGTACTTC; cdr3_aa: CASSEPSGGPYEQYF
j_call: TRBJ1-5; clone_size: .; v_call: TRBV10-3; d_call: .; cdr3_nt: TGTGCCATCAGGGGGGACTCGGTTAGCAATCAGCCCCAGCATTTT; cdr3_aa: CAIRGDSVSNQPQHF
j_call: TRBJ2-2; clone_size: .; v_call: TRBV5-1; d_call: .; cdr3_nt: TGCGCCAGCAGCTATACTTACTACGAAACCGGGGAGCTGTTTTTT; cdr3_aa: CASSYTYYETGELFF
j_call: TRBJ2-1; clone_size: many; v_call: TRBV19; d_call: .; cdr3_nt: TGTGCCAGTAGTATGGGGCGCGGGATGAATGATGAGCAGTTCTTC; cdr3_aa: CASSMGRGMNDEQFF
j_call: TRBJ1-1; clone_size: .; v_call: TRBV2; d_call: TRBD1; cdr3_nt: TGTGCCAGCAGTGAGGGTGGGACAGGGGGCCGAGAAGCTTTCTTT; cdr3_aa: CASSEGGTGGREAFF
j_call: TRBJ1-1; clone_size: .; v_call: TRBV18; d_call: .; cdr3_nt: TGTGCCAGCTCGCAGAGGTTTGGTTACACTGAAGCTTTCTTT; cdr3_aa: CASSQRFGYTEAFF
j_call: TRBJ1-4; clone_size: .; v_call: TRBV7-2; d_call: .; cdr3_nt: TGTGCCAGCAGCTTAGTCGGTGATGGTGAAAAACTGTTTTTT; cdr3_aa: CASSLVGDGEKLFF
j_call: TRBJ2-5; clone_size: .; v_call: TRBV7-2; d_call: TRBD2; cdr3_nt: TGTGCCAGCAGCTTAGGCGGGGGGCCCCAAGAGACCCAGTACTTC; cdr3_aa: CASSLGGGPQETQYF
j_call: TRBJ2-3; clone_size: .; v_call: TRBV6-4; d_call: TRBD2; cdr3_nt: TGTGCCAGCAGCCGAGCGGGAGAAGGCACAGATACGCAGTATTTT; cdr3_aa: CASSRAGEGTDTQYF
j_call: TRBJ1-4; clone_size: .; v_call: TRBV5-5; d_call: .; cdr3_nt: TGTGCCAGCAGCTTTCGGCTATTGAGCGGGTCGACTAATGAAAAACTGTTTTTT; cdr3_aa: CASSFRLLSGSTNEKLFF
j_call: TRBJ2-7; clone_size: .; v_call: TRBV15; d_call: TRBD1; cdr3_nt: TGTGCCACCAGCAGGGGACAGGGGATCCACGAGCAGTACTTC; cdr3_aa: CATSRGQGIHEQYF
j_call: TRBJ1-1; clone_size: .; v_call: TRBV4-3; d_call: .; cdr3_nt: TGCGCCAGCAGCCGGGAGGCAGGGGTGGGGACTGAAGCTTTCTTT; cdr3_aa: CASSREAGVGTEAFF
j_call: TRBJ2-3; clone_size: .; v_call: TRBV2; d_call: .; cdr3_nt: TGTGCCAGCAGTGAAGAGACAGATACGCAGTATTTT; cdr3_aa: CASSEETDTQYF
j_call: TRBJ2-3; clone_size: .; v_call: TRBV15; d_call: .; cdr3_nt: TGTGCCACCAGCGGAGACCCCGGGAATACGCAGTATTTT; cdr3_aa: CATSGDPGNTQYF
j_call: TRBJ2-3; clone_size: .; v_call: TRBV7-9; d_call: .; cdr3_nt: TGTGCCAGCAGCTTATTTCGGGCAACAGATACGCAGTATTTT; cdr3_aa: CASSLFRATDTQYF
j_call: TRBJ1-1; clone_size: .; v_call: TRBV27; d_call: .; cdr3_nt: TGTGCCAGCAGGATAGGCACTGAAGCTTTCTTT; cdr3_aa: CASRIGTEAFF
j_call: TRBJ2-3; clone_size: .; v_call: TRBV7-2; d_call: TRBD2; cdr3_nt: TGTGCCAGCAGCTCAGGGGCTAGCGGGGGCACAGATACGCAGTATTTT; cdr3_aa: CASSSGASGGTDTQYF
j_call: TRBJ2-7; clone_size: .; v_call: TRBV29-1; d_call: .; cdr3_nt: TGCAGCGTTGCCCCCATAGGACCCGGGACCTACGAGCAGTACTTC; cdr3_aa: CSVAPIGPGTYEQYF
j_call: TRBJ1-5; clone_size: .; v_call: TRBV7-6; d_call: .; cdr3_nt: TGTGCCAGCACCGAGGGACCGTCCAATCAGCCCCAGCATTTT; cdr3_aa: CASTEGPSNQPQHF
j_call: TRBJ2-1; clone_size: .; v_call: TRBV2; d_call: .; cdr3_nt: TGTGCCAGCCTTCGGGAGTCCGACAATGAGCAGTTCTTC; cdr3_aa: CASLRESDNEQFF
j_call: TRBJ2-2; clone_size: .; v_call: TRBV27; d_call: .; cdr3_nt: TGTGCCAGCAGTTTTCAGAGGCGGGGCGGGGAGCTGTTTTTT; cdr3_aa: CASSFQRRGGELFF
j_call: TRBJ1-1; clone_size: few; v_call: TRBV20-1; d_call: .; cdr3_nt: TGCAGTGCGAGGGAGTCCACTGAAGCTTTCTTT; cdr3_aa: CSARESTEAFF